This T cell receptor (beta chain) was found in a study of graft-versus-host responses after intestinal transplantation. Study-level points and caveats: Early post-transplant HvG declines were associated with peak circulating GvH clone levels. GvH clones surfaced in recipient marrow, some emerging earlier in ileum or blood. Patients with graft-donor T cell macrochimerism had high graft-versus-host to host-versus-graft clonal ratios in allografts.

Looked up from germline, CDR1 is MGHRA and CDR2 is YSYEKL. Trimming removed 4 bases from V and 1 base from J, with 7 bases in between. This CDR3 has 13 amino acids. Data came from immunoSEQ multiplex PCR; TCRdb stores just in-frame clones and leaves some out. Among 19,000 or so clones listed, approximately 86% were seen once. This clone has just one count. What it recognizes is unknown. The source of this sequence is a human patient who received an intestinal transplant, so some T cells may come from the graft donor. The chain links TRBV4-1 to TRBJ1-1, with TRBD1 as a possible D gene (5 bases). The sequences come from PBMCs, collected about 240 days after intestinal transplant. The CDR3 DNA reads TGCGCCAGCAGCCTGGGGGGGAACACTGAAGCTTTCTTT. Translation gives CASSLGGNTEAFF.